The source of this TCR beta chain is a study of shared clonotypes between healthy human individuals. Study-wide findings and caveats: Non-shared clonotypes displayed generation probabilities falling below those of clonotypes present in all four donors.

Concerning this clone: Its antigen is not known.

Sequenced by immunoSEQ multiplex PCR; TCRdb stores in-frame clones only, minus some. The repertoire holds roughly 850,000 clones, with 90% to 98% as singletons. Selected positively for CCR7 and CD45RO-negative, naive CD8 cells excluded terminally differentiated effector memory CD45RA+ cells. Germline trimming cut 5 bases from V and 1 base from J; bases unmatched to any gene: 1. Germline loops: CDR1 LGHNA, CDR2 YSLEER. CDR3 size: 13 residues. Sequencing used naive CD8+ T cells sorted from blood. The chain has TRBV4-3 and TRBJ1-1; 7 bases match TRBD1. This TCR came from a young man in good health. For the CDR3, the DNA is TGCGCCAGCAGCAGGGACAGGAACACTGAAGCTTTCTTT. Amino acids: CASSRDRNTEAFF.